This TCR beta chain was documented in a study of CD4 T cells in relation to SARS-CoV-2 and coronaviruses (TCRdb year 2021). A note on the overall study: In the ViraFEST assay, PBMCs were cultured with antigen for approximately 10 days, after which TCR beta CDR3s were sequenced to identify antigen-specific clonal expansions. Expansion assays from other donors in the study were sequenced with a different, Illumina-based TCR-beta assay. Samples from three pre-COVID donors and the naive versus memory experiments were sequenced with the Adaptive Biotechnologies TCR-sequencing kit; other data were Illumina-based. At the level of individual TCR clonotypes, the study measured memory CD4+ T cell crossreactivity between SARS-CoV-2 spike protein and common cold coronavirus spike proteins. An HIV-1 Nef peptide pool or a culture without peptide was used as the negative reference condition. Patient-derived lymphoblastoid cell lines were used to map the HLA restriction of shared crossreactive spike epitopes.

The sample holds a few counts of this clone. Its antigen is currently not known. Base-call qualities are not available, and no considerably larger clone is one nucleotide away. Findings and caveats that apply to the study as a whole: Crossreactive clones showed significantly weaker SARS-CoV-2-driven expansion than monoreactive clones, consistent with antigenic imprinting. The study was limited by small numbers of patients and tested TCRs. Because no donor provided both pre-pandemic and post-infection samples, tracing the source of pre-existing responses was limited. In about 60% of donors, memory CD4+ clonotypes turned up that crossrecognized SARS-CoV-2 and at least one common cold coronavirus spike. Crossreactivity analysis centred on spike protein, so crossreactivity against other viral proteins was not assessed.

Library preparation was by the immunoSEQ multiplex PCR assay. Under the source paper's analysis protocol: During preprocessing, nonproductive sequences were removed, as were CDR3s that did not start with C, did not end with F or W, or were shorter than 7 amino acids. Antigen-specific clonotypes were called with the MANAFEST web app on the basis of expansion relative to the reference and to other culture wells. A clone counted as positive if significantly expanded in 2 of 3 replicate wells versus the reference culture at FDR below 0.05. To be called positive, a clone also had to show significant expansion compared with every other tandem well and an odds ratio greater than 5. Pairwise Levenshtein distance, computed with the stringdist R package after three terminal residues were trimmed from each end, was used as the measure of CDR3 homology. Sourced from immuneACCESS, this table was stored by TCRdb with only in-frame sequences that have V and J called. A share of the clones is absent; for the studies checked, an unresolved V gene accounts for under half, and the remainder has no known explanation. D and trimming come from the DNA, and the V and J calls and clone size come from that table. This sample is represented by 15,000 to 25,000 clones; about three quarters of them were singletons. The ten largest clones capture about 23% of the sample.

CD4+ T cells from unexposed donors were collected before the COVID-19 pandemic (2011-2018). The EasySep CD4+ T cell isolation kit was used to isolate CD4+ T cells once the cultures had run for 10 to 11 days. As far as cell numbers permitted, CD4+ T cells from unexposed donors were tested for reactivity against SARS-CoV-2 S and N as well as four spike pools from common cold coronaviruses. Approximately 2 million PBMCs per well were cultured in IMDM with approximately 4.8% human AB serum and approximately 9.5 IU/ml IL-2. Half of the culture medium was replaced with fresh IL-2-containing medium on days 3 and 7. In general, every peptide culture condition was set up in three replicate wells. The leukapheresis product for the unexposed donors was obtained through commercial purchase. Ficoll-Paque PLUS gradient centrifugation was used to isolate PBMCs from leukapheresis product or whole blood. PBMCs were either cryopreserved at -140°C or used fresh in the expansion assay. The QIAamp Micro DNA Kit was used to extract genomic DNA from the CD4+ T cells.

This TCR was sampled from a human donor in good health. Material for sequencing was CD4+ T cells from PBMCs, cultured in vitro.

The CDR3 region: CASSNRDRGYSETQYF. The bases are TGTGCCAGCAGTAACCGGGACAGGGGGTATTCGGAGACCCAGTACTTC. The chain employs TRBV3-1 (or the pseudogene TRBV3-2) and TRBJ2-5; the junction holds 11 bases that match TRBD1. The CDR1 and CDR2 encoded by the germline V gene (reference sequence) are LGHDT and YNNKEL. From its cysteine to its phenylalanine, the CDR3 spans 16 amino acids. Just the 48-base CDR3 DNA is kept, in frame starting at base 1. Germline trimming amounts to 6 bases on V and 5 bases on J, with 11 as the count of junction bases outside the gene matches.